The 17 T cell receptor beta chains below all came from one sample that was sequenced in a study of cytomegalovirus exposure and HLA in healthy donors. PCR involved 60 Vbeta and 13 Jbeta primers. The protocol was immunoSEQ multiplex PCR, while the TCRdb copy is restricted to in-frame clones and leaves out a portion. The table has 310,000 or so clones, roughly 90% seen once. Sequencing was done on a sample of PBMCs. The receptors were sampled from a woman under 30 in good health and CMV-seronegative.

This clone showed up just once. This chain links TRBV9 with TRBJ2-7, with TRBD1 matching over 8 bases. V was pared by 4 bases and J by 0 bases, with 12 bases of the junction left unmatched. The CDR3 consists of 17 residues. CDR1 is SGDLS and CDR2 is YYNGEE in the germline V gene. The CDR3 is CASSPRTGSPFSYEQYF. DNA for the CDR3: TGTGCCAGCAGCCCACGGACAGGGAGCCCCTTCTCCTACGAGCAGTACTTC.

The chain joins TRBV7-9 to TRBJ1-2, with D possibly TRBD1 on 6 matching bases. CDR1 and CDR2 from the germline V gene are SEHNR and FQNEAQ (reference sequence). CDR3 length: 13 amino acids. Trimming took 2 bases from V and 6 from J, leaving 10 bases between them. DNA of the CDR3: TGTGCCAGCAGCTTACGGGGGGCACATGGCTACACCTTC. Translated, it gives CASSLRGAHGYTF.

The chain combines TRBV5-1 with TRBJ2-7; TRBD2 agrees at 10 bases. The J segment lost 1 base and the V segment lost 4 bases, leaving 8 bases of the junction unmatched. The CDR3 consists of 16 residues. Looked up from germline, CDR1 is SGHRS and CDR2 is YFSETQ. CDR3 DNA sequence: TGCGCCAGCAGCCTACCTAGCGGGGGCCTTTCCTACGAGCAGTACTTC. Translation gives CASSLPSGGLSYEQYF.

V gene TRBV14 combines with J gene TRBJ2-7; 7 nucleotides line up with TRBD1. CDR1 is SGHDN, CDR2 FVKESK, per germline. The CDR3 covers 14 residues. Unmatched junction bases numbered 11, after V lost 5 bases and J lost 7 bases. This CDR3 is CASSNRQGLTEQYF. The CDR3 region has the DNA TGTGCCAGCAGCAATAGACAGGGTTTAACTGAGCAGTACTTC.

The J gene is TRBJ2-1, the V gene TRBV4-1; 9 bases line up with TRBD2. CDR3 length equals 17 residues. Trimming at V came to 1 base and at J to 4 bases, leaving 8 bases not matched to a gene. Germline V gene sequence: CDR1 MGHRA, CDR2 YSYEKL. The CDR3 loop is CASSQGFSGGLYNEQFF. CDR3 coding DNA: TGCGCCAGCAGCCAAGGGTTTAGCGGGGGATTGTACAATGAGCAGTTCTTC.

In the case of this clone: Other DNA variants within this sample encode the same CDR3. V gene TRBV6-5 combines with J gene TRBJ1-5; no reliable D call. The CDR3 is made up of 12 amino acids. Trimming removed 4 bases from V and 6 bases from J, with 7 bases in between. The germline V gene has CDR1 MNHEY and CDR2 SVGAGI. CDR3 in DNA: TGTGCCAGCAGTTCACGAGGTCAGCCCCAGCATTTT. This translates into CASSSRGQPQHF.

The rearrangement links TRBV5-1 to TRBJ1-5, with D uncertain. With 4 bases removed from V and 0 bases from J, the gap between germline ends came to 5 bases. Looked up from germline, CDR1 is SGHRS and CDR2 is YFSETQ. This CDR3 region has 13 residues. DNA for the CDR3: TGCGCCAGCAGCCCCAGTAGCAATCAGCCCCAGCATTTT. Its translation is CASSPSSNQPQHF.

The chain has TRBV5-1 and TRBJ2-7; 9 bases align to TRBD2. V gave up 2 bases and J gave up 7 bases; unmatched junction bases: 7. This CDR3 is 14 amino acids long. Germline V gene sequence: CDR1 SGHRS, CDR2 YFSETQ. The CDR3 region is CASSFAGGSGEQYF. The CDR3 nucleotides are TGCGCCAGCAGCTTCGCGGGGGGGTCGGGGGAGCAGTACTTC.

The count of this clone is one. CDR3 loop: CSVEGQGALYEQYF. Written as DNA, the CDR3 is TGCAGCGTTGAAGGTCAGGGGGCTCTGTACGAGCAGTACTTC. The chain uses TRBV29-1 and TRBJ2-7; 8 bases are shared with TRBD1. Germline V gene lookup returns CDR1 SQVTM and CDR2 ANQGSEA. V lost 1 base and J lost 4; bases outside the gene matches: 6. The CDR3 loop spans 14 amino acids.

The chain uses TRBV9 and TRBJ1-3; TRBD1 aligns across 8 bases. The germline V gene has CDR1 SGDLS and CDR2 YYNGEE. This CDR3 spans 16 amino acids. The V segment lost 3 bases and the J segment 0 bases; nucleotides outside the gene matches: 5. The CDR3 sequence: CASSAPTGGSGNTIYF. The CDR3 coding sequence is TGTGCCAGCAGCGCCCCAACAGGGGGCTCTGGAAACACCATATATTTT.

For the CDR3, the DNA is TGTGCCAGCAGTGAAAGCCGGGGGGGGCCAGATACGCAGTATTTT. It encodes CASSESRGGPDTQYF. The chain joins TRBV6-1 to TRBJ2-3, with 8 bases identical to TRBD2. The CDR3 is made up of 15 amino acids. V shed 2 bases and J 4 bases; nucleotides not matched to a gene: 5. Germline assignment: CDR1 MNHNS and CDR2 SASEGT.

This chain connects TRBV13 to TRBJ1-1; 9 positions agree with TRBD1. J lost 5 bases, V lost 5 bases, and 12 bases had no gene match. This CDR3 comprises 16 residues. Germline assignment: CDR1 PRHDT and CDR2 FYEKMQ (reference sequence). The CDR3 region has the DNA TGTGCCAGCAGCCGACCCCCGGGACAGGGATGGACTGAAGCTTTCTTT. This codes for CASSRPPGQGWTEAFF.

This chain links TRBV19 with TRBJ1-5, with 9 bases lining up with TRBD1. The CDR3 consists of 17 residues. The ends lost 4 bases at V and 5 bases at J; junction bases unmatched: 12. Germline V gene sequence: CDR1 LNHDA, CDR2 SQIVND (reference sequence). In DNA form, the CDR3 reads TGTGCCAGTAGTAAAGCAGTGGGACAGGGATCCGATCAGCCCCAGCATTTT. This gives the protein CASSKAVGQGSDQPQHF.

With respect to this clone: A junction boundary mismatches the germline segment, possibly from a read error. The chain employs TRBV6-5 and TRBJ1-2; D gene ambiguous. The CDR3 runs 9 residues. Germline V gene sequence: CDR1 MNHEY, CDR2 SVGAGI. CDR3 coding DNA: TGTGCCAGCAGCCCCGGTTTCGCCTTC. The encoded protein is CASSPGFAF.

The rearrangement joins TRBV2 to TRBJ1-1, with a tentative D call TRBD1 (6 bases). Germline values: CDR1 SNHLY, CDR2 FYNNEI. The CDR3 loop spans 16 amino acids. Trimming removed 0 bases from V and 3 bases from J, with 14 bases in between. The CDR3 reads CASSEAWTASYTEAFF. DNA of the CDR3: TGTGCCAGCAGTGAAGCCTGGACAGCGAGCTACACTGAAGCTTTCTTT.

Details on this clone: A junction boundary mismatches the germline segment, possibly from a read error. CDR3 amino acids: CASSEFGQGLF. In nucleotides, the CDR3 is TGTGCCAGCAGTGAGTTCGGGCAGGGCCTATTT. The rearrangement links TRBV2 to TRBJ1-4; TRBD1 might be the D (5 bases). Per germline, CDR1 SNHLY and CDR2 FYNNEI. CDR3 length: 11 residues. Full variable domain (missing parts from reference TRBV2 and TRBJ1-4): EPEVTQTPSHQVTQMGQEVILRCVPISNHLYFYWYRQILGQKVEFLVSFYNNEISEKSEIFDDQFSVERPDGSNFTLKIRSTKLEDSAMYFCASSEFGQGLFGSGTQLSVL.

The chain employs TRBV7-2 and TRBJ2-3; 9 bases are shared with TRBD2. CDR3 length: 16 residues. Germline loops: CDR1 SGHTA, CDR2 FQGNSA. V shed 5 bases, J shed 1 base, and the junction held 7 bases outside the gene matches. The CDR3 spells CASSARGGGGTDTQYF. CDR3 coding DNA: TGTGCCAGCAGCGCTCGGGGCGGGGGGGGCACAGATACGCAGTATTTT. Looking up the rest from reference TRBV7-2 and TRBJ2-3 gives the full variable domain: GAGVSQSPSNKVTEKGKDVELRCDPISGHTALYWYRQSLGQGLEFLIYFQGNSAPDKSGLPSDRFSAERTGGSVSTLTIQRTQQEDSAVYLCASSARGGGGTDTQYFGPGTRLTVL.